This is a list of T cell receptor beta chains from one sample in a study of T cells after somatic rescue of genetic block. Profiled with immunoSEQ multiplex PCR; TCRdb holds only in-frame clones, not every one. Among about 110,000 clones, 85% to 95% were seen once, and the ten largest hold 1.4%. The sample consisted of peripheral blood mononuclear cells (PBMCs). Receptors originate from a young woman. The CDR3 runs from the conserved cysteine through the conserved F or W. A D gene is named only where the DNA matches it firmly. The listing skips clone size in some rows; elsewhere it reads once, few, many or a size class.

CDR3nt: TGCGCCAGCACCACTAGCGGGGGCAACACCGGGGAGCTGTTTTTT
CDR3aa: CASTTSGGNTGELFF
abundance: once
d_gene: TRBD2
v_gene: TRBV5-1
j_gene: TRBJ2-2

CDR3nt: TGTGCCAGCAGCTTTGGGGAAAGCTCCTACAATGAGCAGTTCTTC
CDR3aa: CASSFGESSYNEQFF
abundance: NA
d_gene: NA
v_gene: TRBV7-9
j_gene: TRBJ2-1

CDR3nt: TGTGCCAGCAGCCCCGGGACAGGGGCTTTCTATGGCTACACCTTC
CDR3aa: CASSPGTGAFYGYTF
abundance: NA
d_gene: TRBD1
v_gene: TRBV7-9
j_gene: TRBJ1-2

CDR3nt: TGTGCCAGCAGTACACCCGACAGGCCCTCTGGGGCCAACGTCCTGACTTTC
CDR3aa: CASSTPDRPSGANVLTF
abundance: once
d_gene: NA
v_gene: TRBV28
j_gene: TRBJ2-6

CDR3nt: TGTGCCAGCAGTCGGGGGGACACCGGGGAGCTGTTTTTT
CDR3aa: CASSRGDTGELFF
abundance: NA
d_gene: TRBD2
v_gene: TRBV7-9
j_gene: TRBJ2-2

CDR3nt: TGTGCCAGCAGTGAAAAAACAGGGGGTCAGGAGCAGTACTTC
CDR3aa: CASSEKTGGQEQYF
abundance: NA
d_gene: TRBD1
v_gene: TRBV6-1
j_gene: TRBJ2-7

CDR3nt: TGTGCCAGCTCACCATCGGCAGGCATGAACACTGAAGCTTTCTTT
CDR3aa: CASSPSAGMNTEAFF
abundance: few
d_gene: NA
v_gene: TRBV18
j_gene: TRBJ1-1

CDR3nt: TGTGCCATCAGGACTAGCGGGGGGGCCAATGAGCAGTTCTTC
CDR3aa: CAIRTSGGANEQFF
abundance: NA
d_gene: TRBD2
v_gene: TRBV10-3
j_gene: TRBJ2-1

CDR3nt: TGTGCCAGCAGCCCCGGGCGGGGAGTCAGAGTGAACACTGAAGCTTTCTTT
CDR3aa: CASSPGRGVRVNTEAFF
abundance: NA
d_gene: NA
v_gene: TRBV7-9
j_gene: TRBJ1-1

CDR3nt: TGTGCCAGCAGTACAGGAGGTACAGGCGGGGGTCAGCCCCAGCATTTT
CDR3aa: CASSTGGTGGGQPQHF
abundance: NA
d_gene: NA
v_gene: TRBV27
j_gene: TRBJ1-5

CDR3nt: TGTGCCAGCAGCTCCACGGGTAGAGAGACCCAGTACTTC
CDR3aa: CASSSTGRETQYF
abundance: NA
d_gene: NA
v_gene: TRBV7-3
j_gene: TRBJ2-5

CDR3nt: TGCAGCGTTGAATATCGGACAGGGGGACCCTACGAGCAGTACTTC
CDR3aa: CSVEYRTGGPYEQYF
abundance: NA
d_gene: TRBD1
v_gene: TRBV29-1
j_gene: TRBJ2-7

CDR3nt: TGCGCCAGCAGCTCGAACATACAGGGCGGGAGGAGGAACACTGAAGCTTTCTTT
CDR3aa: CASSSNIQGGRRNTEAFF
abundance: NA
d_gene: NA
v_gene: TRBV5-1
j_gene: TRBJ1-1

CDR3nt: TGTGCCAGCAGCCAAGACGGGGACCAGGGAAGTGGTCAGCCCCAGCATTTT
CDR3aa: CASSQDGDQGSGQPQHF
abundance: NA
d_gene: NA
v_gene: TRBV14
j_gene: TRBJ1-5

CDR3nt: TGCAGCGTTGAAAGTCCAGAGAACACTGAAGCTTTCTTT
CDR3aa: CSVESPENTEAFF
abundance: few
d_gene: NA
v_gene: TRBV29-1
j_gene: TRBJ1-1

CDR3nt: TGTGCCAGCGGAGATAGCAATCAGCCCCAGCATTTT
CDR3aa: CASGDSNQPQHF
abundance: NA
d_gene: NA
v_gene: TRBV9
j_gene: TRBJ1-5

CDR3nt: TGTGCCAGTTCGGACAGGGCCAGCGACGAGCAGTACTTC
CDR3aa: CASSDRASDEQYF
abundance: NA
d_gene: TRBD1
v_gene: TRBV19
j_gene: TRBJ2-7

CDR3nt: TGTGCCAGCAGCGGCTCGGGGGGTGGGCCCCAGCATTTT
CDR3aa: CASSGSGGGPQHF
abundance: NA
d_gene: NA
v_gene: TRBV7-9
j_gene: TRBJ1-5

CDR3nt: TGTGCCAGCAGCCGGGGACGGAACTCGGGCTACACCTTC
CDR3aa: CASSRGRNSGYTF
abundance: once
d_gene: NA
v_gene: TRBV6-5
j_gene: TRBJ1-2

CDR3nt: TGTGCCAGTAGTATAACTAGCGGGGGGATGACTACGCAGTATTTT
CDR3aa: CASSITSGGMTTQYF
abundance: NA
d_gene: TRBD2
v_gene: TRBV19
j_gene: TRBJ2-3

CDR3nt: TGCAGTGCTAGAGATCTCCGCGAGCAGTACTTC
CDR3aa: CSARDLREQYF
abundance: NA
d_gene: NA
v_gene: TRBV20-1
j_gene: TRBJ2-7

CDR3nt: TGCGCCAGCAGCCAAGTAGGGGATGGTCGTTACGAGCAGTACTTC
CDR3aa: CASSQVGDGRYEQYF
abundance: NA
d_gene: NA
v_gene: TRBV4-3
j_gene: TRBJ2-7

CDR3nt: TGTGCCTGGAGCGCTTCCTTGGGCTACACAGATACGCAGTATTTT
CDR3aa: CAWSASLGYTDTQYF
abundance: NA
d_gene: NA
v_gene: TRBV30
j_gene: TRBJ2-3

CDR3nt: TGTGCCAGCAGCTTGGAAGGATATGGCTACACCTTC
CDR3aa: CASSLEGYGYTF
abundance: once
d_gene: NA
v_gene: TRBV5-8
j_gene: TRBJ1-2

CDR3nt: TGTGCCAGCAGCTCGGGACAGGGCCTTGAAGCTTTCTTT
CDR3aa: CASSSGQGLEAFF
abundance: NA
d_gene: TRBD1
v_gene: TRBV5-4
j_gene: TRBJ1-1

CDR3nt: TGTGCCAGCAGCTTGGGGATCCTGTACTTC
CDR3aa: CASSLGILYF
abundance: NA
d_gene: NA
v_gene: TRBV7-9
j_gene: TRBJ2-5

CDR3nt: TGTGCCAGCAGCCGCCGACCAATAGAGCCCCGGTACTTC
CDR3aa: CASSRRPIEPRYF
abundance: NA
d_gene: NA
v_gene: TRBV28
j_gene: TRBJ2-7

CDR3nt: TGTGCCAGCAGCAACCTCGATCCGATGATGAGCCGAGAGCTGTTTTTT
CDR3aa: CASSNLDPMMSRELFF
abundance: NA
d_gene: NA
v_gene: TRBV5-6
j_gene: TRBJ2-2

CDR3nt: TGCGCCAGCAGCTTGGAACTGGAGCAGTTCTTC
CDR3aa: CASSLELEQFF
abundance: NA
d_gene: NA
v_gene: TRBV5-1
j_gene: TRBJ2-1

CDR3nt: TGTGCCAGCAGCTTAGCTATCAGGACAGGGGAAGGGAGCTACACCTTC
CDR3aa: CASSLAIRTGEGSYTF
abundance: NA
d_gene: TRBD1
v_gene: TRBV7-2
j_gene: TRBJ1-2

CDR3nt: TGTGCCAGCGGAAGACTAGCGGGGGAGGAGACCCAGTACTTC
CDR3aa: CASGRLAGEETQYF
abundance: NA
d_gene: TRBD2
v_gene: TRBV27
j_gene: TRBJ2-5

CDR3nt: TGTGCCAGCAGCCTCCTCCGGGGGGGAATCTATGGCTACACCTTC
CDR3aa: CASSLLRGGIYGYTF
abundance: NA
d_gene: NA
v_gene: TRBV7-2
j_gene: TRBJ1-2

CDR3nt: TGTGCCAGCGCGGCCTATAGCAATCAGCCCCAGCATTTT
CDR3aa: CASAAYSNQPQHF
abundance: once
d_gene: NA
v_gene: TRBV28
j_gene: TRBJ1-5

CDR3nt: TGTGCCAGCAGCCGAAGAGATACCGACAGATTCTACAATGAGCAGTTCTTC
CDR3aa: CASSRRDTDRFYNEQFF
abundance: NA
d_gene: NA
v_gene: TRBV5-5
j_gene: TRBJ2-1

CDR3nt: TGTGCCAGCAATAACGTACAGGGAAAATATAGCAATCAGCCCCAGCATTTT
CDR3aa: CASNNVQGKYSNQPQHF
abundance: NA
d_gene: NA
v_gene: TRBV28
j_gene: TRBJ1-5

CDR3nt: TGTGCCAGCAGCGCCCGGGACAGGGTATCCGAAAAACTGTTTTTT
CDR3aa: CASSARDRVSEKLFF
abundance: NA
d_gene: TRBD1
v_gene: TRBV11-3
j_gene: TRBJ1-4

CDR3nt: TGTGCCAGCAGCTTAGGCGCCGGGACAGGGGGTTCGTACGAGCAGTACTTC
CDR3aa: CASSLGAGTGGSYEQYF
abundance: NA
d_gene: TRBD1
v_gene: TRBV11-2
j_gene: TRBJ2-7

CDR3nt: TGTGCCAGCAGCTTAGTGAGCGATAGAGGTGAGCAGTTCTTC
CDR3aa: CASSLVSDRGEQFF
abundance: NA
d_gene: NA
v_gene: TRBV7-2
j_gene: TRBJ2-1

CDR3nt: TGTGCCAGCTCTAACCTAGGGGGCACAGATACGCAGTATTTT
CDR3aa: CASSNLGGTDTQYF
abundance: once
d_gene: NA
v_gene: TRBV6-5
j_gene: TRBJ2-3

CDR3nt: TGTGCCAGCAGCGCACTTGGGGAGATGAACACTGAAGCTTTCTTT
CDR3aa: CASSALGEMNTEAFF
abundance: NA
d_gene: NA
v_gene: TRBV4-2
j_gene: TRBJ1-1

CDR3nt: TGTGCCAGCAGTTCCCGGGACAGGGGAGTTAACACTGAAGCTTTCTTT
CDR3aa: CASSSRDRGVNTEAFF
abundance: once
d_gene: TRBD1
v_gene: TRBV27
j_gene: TRBJ1-1

CDR3nt: TGTGCCTGGAGCGGAAGGGGAGCTTTCTTT
CDR3aa: CAWSGRGAFF
abundance: NA
d_gene: NA
v_gene: TRBV30
j_gene: TRBJ1-1

CDR3nt: TGTGCCAGCAGCTTAACGGGGACAGGGGAAACAGATACGCAGTATTTT
CDR3aa: CASSLTGTGETDTQYF
abundance: NA
d_gene: TRBD1
v_gene: TRBV7-3
j_gene: TRBJ2-3

CDR3nt: TGTGCCAGCAGCGACTCTGACGTGCAAGAGACCCAGTACTTC
CDR3aa: CASSDSDVQETQYF
abundance: NA
d_gene: NA
v_gene: TRBV9
j_gene: TRBJ2-5

CDR3nt: TGTGCCAGCAGTTTCTCGACAGGGGCCTCTGGAAACACCATATATTTT
CDR3aa: CASSFSTGASGNTIYF
abundance: once
d_gene: TRBD1
v_gene: TRBV6-5
j_gene: TRBJ1-3

CDR3nt: TGTGCCAGCAGTCAAAGCGGGGGAGGTTCCTACAATGAGCAGTTCTTC
CDR3aa: CASSQSGGGSYNEQFF
abundance: NA
d_gene: TRBD2
v_gene: TRBV9
j_gene: TRBJ2-1

CDR3nt: TGTGCCAGCAGTTTACAGGGGGAATACAATCAGCCCCAGCATTTT
CDR3aa: CASSLQGEYNQPQHF
abundance: NA
d_gene: TRBD1
v_gene: TRBV28
j_gene: TRBJ1-5

CDR3nt: TGCGCCAGCAGCTCTCGGACAACGAACATCCAAGAGACCCAGTACTTC
CDR3aa: CASSSRTTNIQETQYF
abundance: NA
d_gene: NA
v_gene: TRBV5-1
j_gene: TRBJ2-5

CDR3nt: TGTGCCATCGGCAGGGGTGAGGCTGGCTACAATGAGCAGTTCTTC
CDR3aa: CAIGRGEAGYNEQFF
abundance: NA
d_gene: NA
v_gene: TRBV10-3
j_gene: TRBJ2-1